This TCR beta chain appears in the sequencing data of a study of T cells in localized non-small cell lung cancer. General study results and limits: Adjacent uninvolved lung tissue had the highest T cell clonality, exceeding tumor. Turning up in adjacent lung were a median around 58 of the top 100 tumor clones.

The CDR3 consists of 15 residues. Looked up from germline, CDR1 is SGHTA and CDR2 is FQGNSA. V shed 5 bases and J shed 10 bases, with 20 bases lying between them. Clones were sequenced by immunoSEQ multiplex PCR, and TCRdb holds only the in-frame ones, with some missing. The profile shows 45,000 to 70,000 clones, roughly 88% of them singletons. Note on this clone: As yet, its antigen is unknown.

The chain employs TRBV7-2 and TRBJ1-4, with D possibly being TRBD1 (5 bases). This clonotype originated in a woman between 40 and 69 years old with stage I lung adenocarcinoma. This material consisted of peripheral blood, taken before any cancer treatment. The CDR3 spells CASSLSGQGFAKLFF. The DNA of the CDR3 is TGTGCCAGCAGCCTGTCGGGGCAGGGATTCGCAAAACTGTTTTTT.